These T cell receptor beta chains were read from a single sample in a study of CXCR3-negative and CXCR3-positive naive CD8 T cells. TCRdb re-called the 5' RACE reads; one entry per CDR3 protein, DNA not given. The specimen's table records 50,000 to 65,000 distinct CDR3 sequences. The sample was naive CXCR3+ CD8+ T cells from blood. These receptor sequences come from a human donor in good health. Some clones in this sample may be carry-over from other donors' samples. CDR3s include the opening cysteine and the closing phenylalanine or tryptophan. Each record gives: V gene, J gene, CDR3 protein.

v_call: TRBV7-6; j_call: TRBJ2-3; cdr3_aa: CASSLVVEGPTDTQYF
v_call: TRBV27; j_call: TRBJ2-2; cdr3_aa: CASSSLPGRGTGELFF
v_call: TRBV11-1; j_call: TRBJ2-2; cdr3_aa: CASTLAGELFF
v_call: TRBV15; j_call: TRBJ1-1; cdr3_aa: CATSRRQGTEAFF
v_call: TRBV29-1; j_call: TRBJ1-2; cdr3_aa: CSVIGGNGYTF
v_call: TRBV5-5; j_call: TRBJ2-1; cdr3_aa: CASSLATRTGMQFF
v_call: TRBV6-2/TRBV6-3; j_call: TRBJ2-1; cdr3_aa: CASSPAGTEQFF
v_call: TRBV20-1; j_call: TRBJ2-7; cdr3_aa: CSARPGQGIYEQYF
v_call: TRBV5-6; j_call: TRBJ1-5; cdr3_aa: CASSLLHSSGSNQPQHF
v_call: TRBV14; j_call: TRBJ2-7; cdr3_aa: CASSQYGGRTYEQYF
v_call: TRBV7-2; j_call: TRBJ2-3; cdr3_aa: CASSSSPGYTDTQYF
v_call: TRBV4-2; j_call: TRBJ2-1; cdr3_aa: CASSLPQNNEQFF
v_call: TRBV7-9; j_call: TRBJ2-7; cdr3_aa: CASSLELYSYEQYF
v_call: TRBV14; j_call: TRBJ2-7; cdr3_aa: CASSPGAEQYF
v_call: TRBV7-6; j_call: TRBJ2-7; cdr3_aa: CASSPANPDSYEQYF
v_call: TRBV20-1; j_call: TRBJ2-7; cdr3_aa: CSARSGDRYEQYF
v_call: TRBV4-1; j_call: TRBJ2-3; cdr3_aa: CASSQEPIPSTDTQYF
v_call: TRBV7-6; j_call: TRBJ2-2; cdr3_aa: CASSPSGQPPGELFF
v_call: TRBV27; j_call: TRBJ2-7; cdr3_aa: CASSSYRVSGEQYF
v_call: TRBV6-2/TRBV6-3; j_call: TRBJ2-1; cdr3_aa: CASSTGTADQFF
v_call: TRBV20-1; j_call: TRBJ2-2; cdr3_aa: CSARDLKGAGELFF
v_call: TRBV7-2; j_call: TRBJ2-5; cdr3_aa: CASSFFMSGGRETQYF
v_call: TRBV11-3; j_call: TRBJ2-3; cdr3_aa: CASSPGGGAPDTQYF
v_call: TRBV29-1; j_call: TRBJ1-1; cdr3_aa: CSVQTGMNTEAFF
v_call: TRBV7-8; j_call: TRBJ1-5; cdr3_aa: CASSLRPTDNQPQHF
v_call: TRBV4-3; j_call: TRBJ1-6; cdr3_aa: CASSQLLQGYNSPLHF
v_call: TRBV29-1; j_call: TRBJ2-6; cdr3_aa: CSVAWLAAGANVLTF
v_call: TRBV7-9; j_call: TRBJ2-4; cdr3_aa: CASSFMVGIQYF
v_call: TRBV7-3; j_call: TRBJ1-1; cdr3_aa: CASSPAGTEAFF
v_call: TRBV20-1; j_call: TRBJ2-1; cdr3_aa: CSARRGRFVDEQFF
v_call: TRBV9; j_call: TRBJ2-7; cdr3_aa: CASSVAGGTNYEQYF
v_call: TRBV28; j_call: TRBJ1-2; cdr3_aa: CASSLRQVGGYTF
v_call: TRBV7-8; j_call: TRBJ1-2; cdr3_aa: CASSSGQGYYGYTF
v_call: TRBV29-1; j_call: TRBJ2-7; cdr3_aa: CSVEGGEPYEQYF
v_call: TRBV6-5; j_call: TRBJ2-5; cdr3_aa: CASTQRGQIKETQYF
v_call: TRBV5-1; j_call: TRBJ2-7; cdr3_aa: CASSLVQLGLDEQYF
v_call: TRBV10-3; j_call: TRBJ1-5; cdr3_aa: CAISELPGDRDSNQPQHF
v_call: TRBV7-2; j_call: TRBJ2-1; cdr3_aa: CATAGTDSLNEQFF
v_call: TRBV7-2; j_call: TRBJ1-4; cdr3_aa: CASSLGVTGRREKLFF